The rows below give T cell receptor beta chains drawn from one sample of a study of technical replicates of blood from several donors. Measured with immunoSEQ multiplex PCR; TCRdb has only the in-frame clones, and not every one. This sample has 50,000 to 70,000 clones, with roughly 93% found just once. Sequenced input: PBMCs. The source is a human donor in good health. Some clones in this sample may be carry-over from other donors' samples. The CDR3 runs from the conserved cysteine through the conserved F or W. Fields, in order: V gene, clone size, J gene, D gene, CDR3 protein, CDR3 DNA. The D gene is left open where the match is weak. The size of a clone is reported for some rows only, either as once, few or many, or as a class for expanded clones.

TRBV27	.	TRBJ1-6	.	CASSLLSGQWNSPLHF	TGTGCCAGCAGTTTATTGTCCGGACAGTGGAATTCACCCCTCCACTTT
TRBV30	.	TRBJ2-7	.	CAWDRGRYEQYF	TGTGCCTGGGATCGCGGCCGGTACGAGCAGTACTTC
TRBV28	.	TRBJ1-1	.	CASRPAGPTVRNTEAFF	TGTGCCAGCAGACCCGCGGGGCCGACAGTTAGGAACACTGAAGCTTTCTTT
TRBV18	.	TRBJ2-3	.	CASSPQSTDTQYF	TGTGCCAGCTCACCCCAGAGCACAGATACGCAGTATTTT
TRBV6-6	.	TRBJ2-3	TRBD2	CASSPSGGTDTQYF	TGTGCCAGCAGCCCCAGCGGGGGCACAGATACGCAGTATTTT
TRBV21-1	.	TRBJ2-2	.	CASSTRSDSNTGELFF	TGTGCCAGCAGCACTCGATCGGACTCGAACACCGGGGAGCTGTTTTTT
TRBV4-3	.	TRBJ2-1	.	CASSQGGAGIARSEQFF	TGCGCCAGCAGCCAAGGGGGAGCCGGAATAGCCCGGAGTGAGCAGTTCTTC
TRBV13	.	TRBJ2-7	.	CASSNLGRDSSYEQYF	TGTGCCAGCAGCAATCTGGGGCGGGATAGCTCCTACGAGCAGTACTTC
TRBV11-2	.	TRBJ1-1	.	CASSSRGFRGDTEAFF	TGTGCCAGCAGCTCCCGAGGTTTCAGGGGCGACACTGAAGCTTTCTTT
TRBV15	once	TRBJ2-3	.	CATSREADTQYF	TGTGCCACCAGCAGAGAAGCGGATACGCAGTATTTT
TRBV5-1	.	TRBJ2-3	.	CASSLTPQGDTQYF	TGCGCCAGCAGCTTGACCCCCCAGGGTGATACGCAGTATTTT
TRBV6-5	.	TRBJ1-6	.	CASRVTNGGNSPLHF	TGTGCCAGCAGGGTTACCAACGGGGGAAATTCACCCCTCCACTTT
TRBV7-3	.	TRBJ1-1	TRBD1	CASSIGTATEAFF	TGTGCCAGCAGCATCGGGACAGCCACTGAAGCTTTCTTT
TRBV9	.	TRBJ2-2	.	CASSLQAVTGELFF	TGTGCCAGCAGCTTACAAGCGGTCACCGGGGAGCTGTTTTTT
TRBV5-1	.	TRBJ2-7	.	CASSAAGGYVEQYF	TGCGCCAGCAGCGCCGCGGGCGGGTACGTCGAGCAGTACTTC
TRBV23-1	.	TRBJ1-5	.	CASSQSISGVNNQPQHF	TGCGCCAGCAGTCAATCGATCTCCGGGGTCAACAATCAGCCCCAGCATTTT
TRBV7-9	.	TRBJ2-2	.	CASLTGTNTGELFF	TGTGCCAGCCTGACCGGGACTAACACCGGGGAGCTGTTTTTT
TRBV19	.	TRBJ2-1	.	CASSMGDRPSYNEQFF	TGTGCCAGTAGTATGGGCGATCGTCCTTCCTACAATGAGCAGTTCTTC